A single sample gave rise to the 23 T cell receptor beta chains below, sequenced in a study of neurological immune-mediated disorders. TCRdb reprocessed the 5' RACE reads via MiXCR and lists one record per CDR3 protein. The data hold about 69,000 distinct CDR3 sequences, with roughly 3.9% observed a single time. Sequencing was performed on PBMCs. These receptors all stem from a man aged 30 to 45 with multiple sclerosis.

Ten or more counts support this clonotype. The chain carries TRBV3-1 and TRBJ2-1; 11 bases are a match to TRBD2. CDR1 and CDR2 from the germline V gene are LGHDT and YNNKEL (reference sequence). V was clipped by 1 base and J by 8 bases; unmatched bases: 4. The length of the CDR3 is 15 residues. The CDR3 reads CASSQGLAGSYEQFF. In nucleotides, the CDR3 is TGTGCCAGCAGCCAAGGACTAGCGGGGAGCTATGAGCAGTTCTTC.

A word on this clonotype: At one end, the junction sequence differs from germline, possibly due to a read error. The chain joins TRBV9 to TRBJ1-6; no firm D call. Germline assignment: CDR1 SGDLS and CDR2 YYNGEE. CDR3 length equals 15 residues. CDR3 in amino acids: CVSSVGSSYNSPLNF. CDR3 nucleotide sequence: TGTGTCAGCAGCGTAGGAAGCTCCTATAATTCACCCCTCAACTTT.

This clonotype was seen many times. V usage is TRBV20-1 and J usage is TRBJ2-1, with 9 nucleotides matching TRBD2. The CDR3 contains 14 residues. V shed 5 bases, J shed 4 bases, and the junction held 6 bases outside the gene matches. In germline, CDR1 is DFQATT, CDR2 SNEGSKA (reference sequence). The CDR3: CSAGAGGYYNEQFF. CDR3 sequence (DNA): TGCAGTGCTGGAGCGGGGGGATATTACAATGAGCAGTTCTTC.

This clonotype was observed many times. This sequence joins TRBV7-8 and TRBJ2-2; D not certain. V lost 1 base and J 6 bases, leaving 6 bases between the germline ends. This CDR3 has 13 residues. Germline assignment: CDR1 SGHVS and CDR2 FQNEAQ. This CDR3 is CASSLEWAGELFF. The CDR3 bases are TGTGCCAGCAGCTTAGAATGGGCCGGGGAGCTGTTTTTT.

This clonotype was recorded many times. This chain connects TRBV5-1 to TRBJ2-7, with D possibly called TRBD1 or TRBD2 (5 bases each). This CDR3 comprises 18 residues. V was clipped by 0 bases and J by 5 bases, with 24 bases between them. Per the germline V gene, CDR1 is SGHRS and CDR2 is YFSETQ. The CDR3 DNA reads as TGCGCCAGCAGCTTGGCCAGGGCCGGTAGTGCGGGCAACGACGAGCAGTACTTC. Translating it yields CASSLARAGSAGNDEQYF.

This clonotype was observed a few times. V and J are TRBV4-1 and TRBJ1-2; 7 bases map to TRBD1. Germline V lookup: CDR1 MGHRA, CDR2 YSYEKL. The CDR3 runs to 14 residues. J lost 1 base, V lost 8 bases, and 7 bases had no gene match. The CDR3 protein is CASSRDSVNYGYTF. For the CDR3, the DNA is TGCGCCAGCTCCCGGGACAGTGTTAACTATGGCTACACCTTC.

At least ten counts were recorded for this clonotype. The chain employs TRBV10-3 and TRBJ2-5; D is perhaps TRBD1 or TRBD2 (5 bases each). CDR1 ENHRY and CDR2 SYGVKD come from the germline V gene. The V and J ends lost 7 bases and 5 bases respectively, with 14 bases between them. This CDR3 spans 13 amino acids. The CDR3 here is CAITTGPAETQYF. CDR3 bases: TGTGCCATCACCACGGGACCCGCGGAGACCCAGTACTTC.

This clonotype showed up many times. The chain recombines TRBV20-1 with TRBJ1-2, with D possibly being TRBD1 (6 bases). The ends were cut back, 3 bases at V and 4 bases at J, with 18 bases in the middle. This CDR3 region has 15 residues. The germline V gene encodes CDR1 DFQATT and CDR2 SNEGSKA (reference sequence). The CDR3, as DNA: TGCAGTGCTAGTATTGGGGGGGCCAGCAGCTATGGCTACACCTTC. Amino acid sequence: CSASIGGASSYGYTF.

Ten or more counts support this clonotype. The chain couples TRBV4-1 to TRBJ2-3; 7 bases line up with TRBD2. Germline lookup yields CDR1 MGHRA and CDR2 YSYEKL. The ends lost 1 base at V and 0 bases at J; junction bases unmatched: 1. This CDR3 is 15 amino acids long. Here the CDR3 reads CASSQAGGSTDTQYF. For the CDR3, the DNA is TGCGCCAGCAGCCAAGCGGGGGGTAGCACAGATACGCAGTATTTT.

This clonotype has ten or more counts. The CDR3 loop is CSAIQRGYTRNEQFF. The CDR3 nucleotides read TGCAGTGCTATCCAGCGGGGTTACACCAGGAATGAGCAGTTCTTC. The gene calls are TRBV20-1 and TRBJ2-1; TRBD2 aligns across 7 bases. After removal of 4 bases from V and 7 bases from J, the junction contained 13 bases not matched to a gene. Germline values: CDR1 DFQATT, CDR2 SNEGSKA (reference sequence). The CDR3 has 15 amino acids.

This clonotype has ten or more counts. The chain couples TRBV20-1 to TRBJ2-5, with D possibly TRBD1 on 6 matching bases. V lost 3 bases and J lost 5, with 16 bases in between. The CDR3 length is 14 residues. Germline V gene sequence: CDR1 DFQATT, CDR2 SNEGSKA (reference sequence). CDR3 DNA: TGCAGTGCTAGTTCTACAGGGAGTGGGGAGACCCAGTACTTC. Its translation: CSASSTGSGETQYF.

This clonotype was detected ten times or more. The genes are TRBV3-1 and TRBJ1-1; no clear D. CDR1 is LGHDT, CDR2 YNNKEL, per germline (reference sequence). This CDR3 comprises 20 residues. Trimming took 0 bases from V and 3 from J, leaving 26 bases between them. The CDR3 bases are TGTGCCAGCAGCCAAGATTCGGCTAAAGCACGTCTCCGGCGAGACACTGAAGCTTTCTTT. This sequence encodes CASSQDSAKARLRRDTEAFF.

This clonotype appeared many times. The rearrangement joins TRBV5-4 to TRBJ2-3; D is possibly TRBD2 (6 bases). Germline V gene lookup returns CDR1 SGHNT and CDR2 YYREEE (reference sequence). V lost 5 bases to trimming and J lost 5 bases, with 21 bases between them. The CDR3 extends over 16 amino acids. CDR3 sequence: CASSAGLPRWEDTQYF. CDR3 coding DNA: TGTGCCAGCAGTGCGGGACTTCCCAGGTGGGAAGATACGCAGTATTTT.

This clonotype appeared many times. This chain uses TRBV5-1 with TRBJ2-5; D gene unclear. The CDR3 is 13 amino acids. Trimming pared 7 bases from V and 3 bases from J, leaving 13 bases between. In germline, CDR1 is SGHRS, CDR2 YFSETQ. The CDR3 bases are TGCGCCAGCTTTCGCACAGTAAAAGAGACCCAGTACTTC. The encoded protein is CASFRTVKETQYF.

This clonotype was seen a handful of times. A much bigger clone sits one base away, suggesting this may be a read error. V gene TRBV5-6 combines with J gene TRBJ1-2; D uncertain. The CDR3 sequence is 13 residues long. CDR1 SGHDT and CDR2 YYEEEE come from the germline V gene. Trimming cost V 4 bases and J 2 bases, with 9 bases left between them. In DNA, the CDR3 is TGTGCCAGCAGCCGGGAAACCAACTATGGCTACACCTTC. As protein: CASSRETNYGYTF.

In its sample, this clonotype ranks as medium-sized. V and J are TRBV15 and TRBJ2-5; a weak D match, TRBD1 (6 bases). The germline CDR1 and CDR2 sequences are LNHNV and YYDKDF (reference sequence). V lost 4 bases, J lost 5 bases, and 11 bases lay in between. This CDR3 region has 13 residues. CDR3 loop: CATSKRTVETQYF. In DNA form, the CDR3 reads TGTGCCACCAGCAAACGGACAGTGGAGACCCAGTACTTC.

This clonotype occurred many times. The genes are TRBV7-9 and TRBJ2-1; D is uncertain. There are 13 residues in the CDR3. V lost 5 bases, J lost 6 bases, and 11 bases lay in between. Germline V gene sequence: CDR1 SEHNR, CDR2 FQNEAQ (reference sequence). The CDR3 is CASSLPAPNEQFF. The CDR3 nucleotides are TGTGCCAGCAGCCTCCCCGCCCCCAATGAGCAGTTCTTC.

This clonotype was observed a few times. A much larger clone lies one base from this, so it may be a read error. Here the CDR3 reads CSARIISTDTQYF. The CDR3 DNA sequence: TGCAGTGCTAGAATCATAAGCACAGATACGCAGTATTTT. The chain couples TRBV20-1 to TRBJ2-3; no clear D gene. CDR3 size: 13 residues. Looked up from germline, CDR1 is DFQATT and CDR2 is SNEGSKA (reference sequence). Deletions cut 2 bases from V and 0 bases from J, with 6 bases between.

This clonotype was picked up many times. The V and J genes are TRBV20-1 and TRBJ1-1; D is ambiguous. This CDR3 comprises 12 residues. CDR1 and CDR2 (germline): DFQATT, SNEGSKA (reference sequence). V was trimmed by 0 bases and J by 3 bases, leaving 5 bases between them. CDR3 in DNA: TGCAGTGCTAGAGATGGGGACACTGAAGCTTTCTTT. Protein sequence: CSARDGDTEAFF.

This rearrangement joins TRBV4-3 to TRBJ2-1; the D is unclear. V was cut by 2 bases and J by 4 bases, with 12 bases left in between. This CDR3 is 15 amino acids long. CDR1 is LGHNA, CDR2 YSLEER, per germline. CDR3 DNA: TGCGCCAGCAGCCAAATGGGCCAAAATTACAATGAGCAGTTCTTC. It is translated as CASSQMGQNYNEQFF.

This clonotype was picked up many times. The CDR3 DNA follows: TGTGCCAGCAGCCCTGGGGGGTCCCCCGGGGAGCTGTTTTTT. This translates into CASSPGGSPGELFF. The chain joins TRBV11-3 to TRBJ2-2; a possible D gene is TRBD2 (6 bases). The CDR3 sequence is 14 residues long. Germline values: CDR1 SGHNT, CDR2 YENEEA. With 5 bases removed from V and 6 bases from J, the gap between germline ends came to 13 bases.

At least ten counts were recorded for this clonotype. The rearrangement joins TRBV20-1 to TRBJ2-3, with D tentatively TRBD2 (6 bases). Trimming stripped 6 bases from V and 0 bases from J, with 19 bases between. Germline V gives CDR1 DFQATT, CDR2 SNEGSKA (reference sequence). This CDR3 has 16 residues. The CDR3 DNA sequence: TGCAGTGCCGGGAGCCCTACTGGAAAGAGCACAGATACGCAGTATTTT. This codes for CSAGSPTGKSTDTQYF.

This clonotype has ten or more counts. The chain joins TRBV20-1 to TRBJ1-2; 8 bases are shared with TRBD1. Germline V CDR1 and CDR2: DFQATT, SNEGSKA (reference sequence). Trimming removed 0 bases from V and 8 bases from J; junction bases left unmatched: 8. This CDR3 is 14 amino acids long. The CDR3 sequence is CSAREKQGARGYTF. For the CDR3, the DNA is TGCAGTGCTAGAGAAAAGCAGGGGGCGCGCGGCTACACCTTC.